What follows are 28 T cell receptor beta chains derived from one specimen sequenced in a study of OX40 agonist ivuxolimab in advanced cancers. Library preparation used the immunoSEQ multiplex PCR assay. The immuneACCESS repertoire file appears here via TCRdb, limited to in-frame rearrangements. These files lack a portion of the clones; in checked studies, under half of the deficit traces to unresolved V genes, and the cause of the others is not known. The table for this sample lists tens of thousands of clones; roughly 92% of them were counted only once. The ten biggest clones cover approximately 2.9% of the sample. The material was CD4+ or CD8+ T cells sorted from blood, obtained in a trial of the OX40 agonist ivuxolimab. The receptors originated from an adult with an advanced solid tumor such as melanoma, head and neck, liver or kidney cancer.

The chain combines TRBV6-5 with TRBJ2-1; maybe TRBD2 (5 bases). The V end lost 9 bases, the J end lost 2 bases, and 14 bases lay between the germline ends. This CDR3 contains 14 residues. The germline gives CDR1 MNHEY, CDR2 SVGAGI. The CDR3 region has the DNA TGTGCCAGTCGCCGAGGGCCCCCCTACAATGAGCAGTTCTTC. This encodes CASRRGPPYNEQFF.

For the CDR3, the DNA is TGTGCCAGCAGTTACTCAGGGCGCTCTGGAAACACCATATATTTT. This translates into CASSYSGRSGNTIYF. This chain links TRBV6-5 with TRBJ1-3; D remains unclear. V was pared by 0 bases and J by 0 bases, with 6 bases between. Germline V lookup: CDR1 MNHEY, CDR2 SVGAGI. CDR3 length equals 15 residues.

V is TRBV29-1 and J is TRBJ2-5; possibly TRBD2 for D (5 bases). This CDR3 is 13 amino acids long. Germline assignment: CDR1 SQVTM and CDR2 ANQGSEA. Trimming cost V 2 bases and J 2 bases, with 9 bases left between them. CDR3 coding DNA: TGCAGCGTTGAAAAGGACTTTCAAGAGACCCAGTACTTC. Protein: CSVEKDFQETQYF.

CDR3 protein: CASSRRGTGSNEKLFF. The CDR3 nucleotides are TGTGCCAGCAGCCGGAGGGGGACAGGGAGCAATGAAAAACTGTTTTTT. The chain links TRBV7-8 to TRBJ1-4, with 9 bases identical to TRBD1. Unmatched junction bases numbered 9, after V lost 5 bases and J lost 5 bases. This CDR3 has 16 amino acids. Germline-derived CDR1 and CDR2 are SGHVS and FQNEAQ.

The sample holds one count of this clone. The J gene is TRBJ2-3, the V gene TRBV10-3, with D possibly being TRBD2 (7 bases). V lost 2 bases to trimming and J lost 1 base, with 16 bases between them. CDR3 length: 17 amino acids. Germline V gives CDR1 ENHRY, CDR2 SYGVKD. The CDR3 nucleotides read TGTGCCATCAGTGAGCGAGGGGGGGGCCAGGGCACAGATACGCAGTATTTT. Residues: CAISERGGGQGTDTQYF.

V gene TRBV5-1 combines with J gene TRBJ2-3; 13 bases align to TRBD2. The CDR3 has 16 residues. The germline gives CDR1 SGHRS, CDR2 YFSETQ. V trimming: 4 bases; J trimming: 5 bases; junction bases outside the gene matches: 7. The CDR3 loop reads CASSRGLAGEVDTQYF. In nucleotides, the CDR3 is TGCGCCAGCAGCCGCGGACTAGCGGGAGAGGTAGATACGCAGTATTTT.

V and J are TRBV5-1 and TRBJ2-7, with D possibly matching TRBD1 (6 bases). The V end was cut by 0 bases, the J end by 1 base, with 11 bases between. Germline CDR1 reads SGHRS; CDR2 reads YFSETQ. This CDR3 spans 15 amino acids. CDR3 region: CASSLGPQGSYEQYF. CDR3 coding DNA: TGCGCCAGCAGCTTGGGACCACAGGGATCCTACGAGCAGTACTTC. The complete variable domain, with remaining parts taken from reference TRBV5-1 and TRBJ2-7, reads KAGVTQTPRYLIKTRGQQVTLSCSPISGHRSVSWYQQTPGQGLQFLFEYFSETQRNKGNFPGRFSGRQFSNSRSEMNVSTLELGDSALYLCASSLGPQGSYEQYFGPGTRLTVT.

The sample holds one count of this clone. The CDR3 loop reads CASSLIQGLNTEAFF. In nucleotides, the CDR3 is TGTGCCAGCAGCCTAATTCAGGGCCTGAACACTGAAGCTTTCTTT. The chain uses TRBV5-4 and TRBJ1-1; tentative D call: TRBD1 (5 bases). Per the germline V gene, CDR1 is SGHNT and CDR2 is YYREEE (reference sequence). The CDR3 is made up of 15 amino acids. Trimming took off 4 bases at V and 0 bases at J, with 13 bases between the two ends.

The chain couples TRBV19 to TRBJ1-2; D unresolved. CDR1 is LNHDA and CDR2 is SQIVND in the germline V gene (reference sequence). The ends were cut back, 5 bases at V and 2 bases at J, with 15 bases in the middle. This CDR3 comprises 15 residues. The CDR3 here is CASSPGRNWNYGYTF. DNA of the CDR3: TGTGCCAGTAGTCCCGGCCGCAATTGGAACTATGGCTACACCTTC.

This chain links TRBV30 with TRBJ1-3; D is unresolved. The CDR3 has 10 amino acids. The V gene's germline CDR1 is GTSNPN and CDR2 SVGIG (reference sequence). V lost 5 bases, J lost 8 bases, and 7 bases lay in between. CDR3 bases: TGTGCCTGGGGACGGTACACCATATATTTT. This gives the protein CAWGRYTIYF.

This clone was observed once. The V gene is TRBV7-8, the J gene TRBJ2-7; 12 nucleotides align to TRBD2. Trimming at V came to 5 bases and at J to 7 bases, leaving 6 bases not matched to a gene. The CDR3 is 14 residues long. Germline V gene data show CDR1 as SGHVS and CDR2 as FQNEAQ. This CDR3 reads CASSVRLAGAEQYF. DNA of the CDR3: TGTGCCAGCAGCGTCAGACTAGCGGGGGCTGAGCAGTACTTC.

CDR3 sequence: CASTEGTFTEAFF. The CDR3 region has the DNA TGCGCCAGCACGGAGGGGACCTTCACTGAAGCTTTCTTT. V gene TRBV5-1 combines with J gene TRBJ1-1; a possible D gene is TRBD1 (5 bases). Germline V gene lookup returns CDR1 SGHRS and CDR2 YFSETQ. V lost 6 bases to trimming and J lost 4 bases, with 13 bases between them. The CDR3 has 13 amino acids. Variable domain in full (rest from reference TRBV5-1 and TRBJ1-1): KAGVTQTPRYLIKTRGQQVTLSCSPISGHRSVSWYQQTPGQGLQFLFEYFSETQRNKGNFPGRFSGRQFSNSRSEMNVSTLELGDSALYLCASTEGTFTEAFFGQGTRLTVV.

This clone showed up just once. V and J are TRBV5-1 and TRBJ2-3; 10 positions agree with TRBD1. Germline V gene lookup returns CDR1 SGHRS and CDR2 YFSETQ. The CDR3 is made up of 15 amino acids. The junction had 5 bases not matched to a gene; V was cut back by 3 bases and J by 4 bases. CDR3 DNA sequence: TGCGCCAGCAGCTCTCGGACAGGGGGAGCAGATACGCAGTATTTT. The encoded protein is CASSSRTGGADTQYF.

This chain uses TRBV5-5 with TRBJ2-3; no clear D. Germline V gene sequence: CDR1 SGHKS, CDR2 YYEKEE (reference sequence). Trimming shortened V by 1 base and J by 1 base, and 10 bases separated the two germline ends. The CDR3 covers 15 residues. CDR3 amino acids: CASSLTPEGTDTQYF. As DNA, the CDR3 is TGTGCCAGCAGCTTGACCCCTGAGGGCACAGATACGCAGTATTTT.

This sequence joins TRBV5-4 and TRBJ1-2, with TRBD1 identical over 7 bases. CDR1 and CDR2 (germline): SGHNT, YYREEE (reference sequence). The CDR3 is 15 residues long. The ends lost 5 bases at V and 4 bases at J; junction bases unmatched: 11. CDR3 region: CASRRSTGVVYGYTF. CDR3 nucleotide sequence: TGTGCCAGCAGACGAAGCACAGGGGTTGTCTATGGCTACACCTTC.

The V and J genes are TRBV18 and TRBJ2-3, with D possibly TRBD2 on 5 matching bases. Germline-derived CDR1 and CDR2 are KGHSH and LQKENI. V lost 0 bases and J 3 bases, leaving 7 bases between the germline ends. The length of the CDR3 is 14 residues. CDR3 coding DNA: TGTGCCAGCTCACCACCTGGGAGTACAGATACGCAGTATTTT. Protein sequence: CASSPPGSTDTQYF.

This chain connects TRBV5-1 to TRBJ2-7, with 8 positions matching TRBD2. The CDR3 extends over 14 amino acids. Germline V CDR1 and CDR2: SGHRS, YFSETQ. Germline trimming cut 4 bases from V and 3 bases from J; bases unmatched to any gene: 6. Written as DNA, the CDR3 is TGCGCCAGCAGCCCCAGCGGGGGTATCTACGAGCAGTACTTC. It yields the protein CASSPSGGIYEQYF.

The CDR3 bases are TGTGCCAGCAGCCATGGACAGGCTGGGGCCAAAAACATTCAGTACTTC. Translation gives CASSHGQAGAKNIQYF. This chain connects TRBV16 to TRBJ2-4, with 7 bases lining up with TRBD1. The J segment lost 1 base and the V segment lost 3 bases, leaving 6 bases of the junction unmatched. This CDR3 has 16 residues. In germline, CDR1 is KGHSY, CDR2 FQNENV.

The chain recombines TRBV6-6 with TRBJ1-6, with D unclear. V was trimmed by 8 bases and J by 0 bases, leaving 5 bases between them. CDR1 is MNHNY and CDR2 is SVGAGI in the germline V gene (reference sequence). The CDR3 runs to 13 residues. The CDR3 DNA is TGTGCCAGCGCGCACTCCTATAATTCACCCCTCCACTTT. Amino acid sequence: CASAHSYNSPLHF.

This clone appeared once. The V and J genes are TRBV27 and TRBJ2-5; D gene ambiguous. Germline lookup yields CDR1 MNHEY and CDR2 SMNVEV (reference sequence). This CDR3 region has 13 residues. V gave up 8 bases and J gave up 3 bases, with 13 bases separating them. The CDR3 DNA follows: TGTGCCAGCCGCCCTGCAAACGAAGAGACCCAGTACTTC. Translating gives CASRPANEETQYF.

The chain employs TRBV5-1 and TRBJ1-1, with unresolved D. There are 11 residues in the CDR3. Germline V gene data show CDR1 as SGHRS and CDR2 as YFSETQ. V was shortened by 6 bases and J by 4 bases, with 7 bases between the two germline ends. CDR3 nucleotide sequence: TGCGCCAGCATCGAGGGCACTGAAGCTTTCTTT. This sequence encodes CASIEGTEAFF.

The chain carries TRBV5-1 and TRBJ1-1, with D tentatively TRBD1 (6 bases). CDR3 size: 12 residues. Looked up from germline, CDR1 is SGHRS and CDR2 is YFSETQ. The V gene lost 0 bases and the J gene lost 6 bases, with 6 bases spanning the gap. CDR3 residues: CASSLGQAEAFF. In DNA form, the CDR3 reads TGCGCCAGCAGCTTGGGACAGGCTGAAGCTTTCTTT.

J is TRBJ2-5 and V is TRBV5-8; 14 bases align to TRBD2. This CDR3 comprises 16 residues. CDR1 is SGHTS and CDR2 is YDEGEE in the germline V gene. V lost 3 bases and J lost 5; bases outside the gene matches: 6. CDR3 loop: CASSSGLAGGKETQYF. In DNA form, the CDR3 reads TGTGCCAGCAGCTCTGGACTAGCGGGAGGAAAGGAGACCCAGTACTTC.

The CDR3 protein is CASSPISPDTEAFF. The CDR3 DNA follows: TGTGCCAGCAGCCCCATTTCCCCGGACACTGAAGCTTTCTTT. This chain uses TRBV5-4 with TRBJ1-1; D is undetermined. V lost 4 bases to trimming and J lost 3 bases, with 13 bases between them. The CDR3 has 14 residues. Germline V gives CDR1 SGHNT, CDR2 YYREEE (reference sequence).

This chain connects TRBV30 to TRBJ1-1; D not resolved. V gave up 2 bases and J gave up 1 base, with 8 bases separating them. Looked up from germline, CDR1 is GTSNPN and CDR2 is SVGIG (reference sequence). This CDR3 spans 13 amino acids. As DNA, the CDR3 is TGTGCCTGGAGTTGGTGGCGGAACACTGAAGCTTTCTTT. Translation gives CAWSWWRNTEAFF.

This rearrangement joins TRBV9 to TRBJ1-6, with D hard to call. The CDR3 sequence is 16 residues long. Trimming removed 4 bases from V and 4 bases from J, with 15 bases in between. Germline V gene sequence: CDR1 SGDLS, CDR2 YYNGEE. The CDR3 nucleotides read TGTGCCAGCAGCCCTGTGGGTAATCGGTATAATTCACCCCTCCACTTT. Amino acid sequence: CASSPVGNRYNSPLHF.

The chain couples TRBV7-8 to TRBJ2-2, with no clear D. The V gene lost 1 base and the J gene lost 7 bases, with 4 bases spanning the gap. The CDR3 is made up of 12 amino acids. The germline CDR1 and CDR2 sequences are SGHVS and FQNEAQ. CDR3 loop: CASSLVYGELFF. Here the CDR3 DNA reads TGTGCCAGCAGCTTAGTTTACGGGGAGCTGTTTTTT.

This chain uses TRBV18 with TRBJ2-7; perhaps TRBD2 as D (6 bases). V gave up 0 bases and J gave up 3 bases, with 12 bases separating them. Looked up from germline, CDR1 is KGHSH and CDR2 is LQKENI. The CDR3 runs 15 residues. In DNA form, the CDR3 reads TGTGCCAGCTCACCACCGGGACTCCAGTTCTACGAGCAGTACTTC. This codes for CASSPPGLQFYEQYF.